Below, 22 T cell receptor beta chains from the same sample are listed, as sequenced in a study of T cells after yellow fever vaccination. Each CDR3 protein gets one entry after TCRdb re-called the 5' RACE reads with MiXCR. Among 250,000 to 400,000 distinct CDR3 sequences listed, over 3.5% were seen once. Specimen: PBMCs, collected 5 days after the yellow fever booster vaccination. The receptors here all came from a man aged 18-30 years who received the YFV17D yellow fever vaccine.

This clonotype was counted between two and nine times. CDR3 nucleotide sequence: TGCAGTGCTAGAGCTCTCCCTAGCGCTGAAGCTTTCTTT. Protein sequence: CSARALPSAEAFF. The V and J genes are TRBV20-1 and TRBJ1-1, with unresolved D. The CDR3 totals 13 residues. CDR1 is DFQATT, CDR2 SNEGSKA, per germline (reference sequence). Trimming shortened V by 1 base and J by 6 bases, and 12 bases separated the two germline ends.

The table lists this clonotype with a few counts. The rearrangement links TRBV7-8 to TRBJ2-7; maybe TRBD1 (6 bases). V was shortened by 6 bases and J by 0 bases, with 12 bases between the two germline ends. The CDR3 is 14 amino acids. CDR1 and CDR2 (germline): SGHVS, FQNEAQ. CDR3: CASSPDRSSYEQYV. The CDR3 bases are TGTGCCAGCAGTCCAGACAGGAGCTCCTACGAGCAGTACGTC.

This clonotype was counted a few times. The V call is TRBV5-8, the J call TRBJ1-5; 8 bases line up with TRBD1. The CDR3 covers 13 residues. Germline CDR1 and CDR2: SGHTS and YDEGEE. The ends lost 5 bases at V and 7 bases at J; junction bases unmatched: 5. The CDR3 DNA sequence: TGTGCCAGCAGTGCGGACAGGGACCAGCCCCAGCATTTT. Translated: CASSADRDQPQHF.

This clonotype was detected a few times. This rearrangement joins TRBV7-2 to TRBJ1-5, with TRBD1 as a possible D gene (5 bases). The V end was cut by 5 bases, the J end by 5 bases, with 13 bases between. Germline loops: CDR1 SGHTA, CDR2 FQGNSA. This CDR3 contains 14 residues. CDR3: CASSRYRTDQPQHF. The CDR3 DNA sequence: TGTGCCAGCAGCCGTTACAGGACTGATCAGCCCCAGCATTTT.

This clonotype has more than one count but fewer than ten. The chain uses TRBV12-3 or TRBV12-4 and TRBJ1-5; D gene ambiguous. CDR3 length equals 14 residues. Between the trimmed V and J ends, which lost 5 bases and 6 bases, there was a span of 14 bases. In nucleotides, the CDR3 is TGTGCCAGCAGTCCCGAACCGTTGGGTCAGCCCCAGCATTTT. Amino acid sequence: CASSPEPLGQPQHF.

The chain recombines TRBV18 with TRBJ2-7; no clear D. The CDR3 spans 13 residues. CDR1 KGHSH and CDR2 LQKENI come from the germline V gene. V was clipped by 6 bases and J by 6 bases, with 15 bases between them. The CDR3 nucleotides are TGTGCCAGCTCTCCATGTGGTCGGGTCGAGCAGTACGTC. Its protein product is CASSPCGRVEQYV.

In its sample, this clonotype was seen many times. This chain links TRBV10-1 with TRBJ2-2; the D gene is possibly TRBD1 (6 bases). Germline CDR1 is WNHNN and CDR2 is SYGVQD (reference sequence). CDR3 length: 15 residues. Trimming took 5 bases from V and 4 from J, leaving 14 bases between them. CDR3 sequence: CASSQQGRGTGELFF. For the CDR3, the DNA is TGCGCCAGCAGTCAACAGGGCCGGGGCACCGGGGAGCTGTTTTTT.

This rearrangement joins TRBV20-1 to TRBJ2-3, with a possible D match to TRBD2 (7 bases). The CDR3 is 15 amino acids. Germline CDR1 and CDR2: DFQATT and SNEGSKA (reference sequence). Trimming stripped 6 bases from V and 4 bases from J, with 20 bases between. The DNA for the CDR3 is TGCAGTGCCCTGGAGGGGGGGGCAAGGTCAGATACGCAGTATTTT. Translated, it gives CSALEGGARSDTQYF.

V is TRBV29-1 and J is TRBJ2-5, with D unresolved. CDR3 size: 14 residues. Trimming cost V 0 bases and J 0 bases, with 8 bases left between them. Germline V gives CDR1 SQVTM, CDR2 ANQGSEA. Here the CDR3 DNA reads TGCAGCGTTGAAGATGTAACTGACCAAGAGACCCAGTACTTC. Amino acids: CSVEDVTDQETQYF. The full variable domain, with the rest looked up from reference TRBV29-1 and TRBJ2-5, is SAVISQKPSRDICQRGTSLTIQCQVDSQVTMMFWYRQQPGQSLTLIATANQGSEATYESGFVIDKFPISRPNLTFSTLTVSNMSPEDSSIYLCSVEDVTDQETQYFGPGTRLLVL.

The chain uses TRBV2 and TRBJ2-4; D gene uncertain. V shed 3 bases and J shed 0 bases, with 6 bases lying between them. This CDR3 spans 14 amino acids. Germline V gives CDR1 SNHLY, CDR2 FYNNEI. CDR3 DNA sequence: TGTGCCAGCAGTGAGTCGGTAGCCAAAAACATTCAGTACTTC. This gives the protein CASSESVAKNIQYF.

This clonotype was detected many times. V gene TRBV7-2 combines with J gene TRBJ2-2, with TRBD2 matching 8 bases. Per the germline V gene, CDR1 is SGHTA and CDR2 is FQGNSA. Trimming cost V 3 bases and J 3 bases; bases outside gene matches: 0. This CDR3 has 14 amino acids. In DNA, the CDR3 is TGTGCCAGCAGCTTTAGCGGGGACACCGGGGAGCTGTTTTTT. Translation gives CASSFSGDTGELFF. The complete variable domain, with remaining parts taken from reference TRBV7-2 and TRBJ2-2, reads GAGVSQSPSNKVTEKGKDVELRCDPISGHTALYWYRQSLGQGLEFLIYFQGNSAPDKSGLPSDRFSAERTGGSVSTLTIQRTQQEDSAVYLCASSFSGDTGELFFGEGSRLTVL.

V usage is TRBV6-6 and J usage is TRBJ1-2; 9 bases align to TRBD1. With V trimmed by 2 bases and J by 6 bases, 7 bases remained unmatched. Germline V gene data show CDR1 as MNHNY and CDR2 as SVGAGI (reference sequence). CDR3 length equals 15 residues. This chain's CDR3 is CASSYRAGTGNGYTF. In DNA form, the CDR3 reads TGTGCCAGCAGTTACAGAGCCGGGACAGGGAATGGCTACACCTTC.

The chain combines TRBV29-1 with TRBJ2-2; the match to TRBD1 covers 8 bases. CDR3 length: 12 amino acids. The germline V gene encodes CDR1 SQVTM and CDR2 ANQGSEA. V shed 6 bases and J 7 bases; nucleotides not matched to a gene: 4. The CDR3 coding sequence is TGCAGCGTGGAGGGGACAGGCGGGGAGCTGTTTTTT. Translated: CSVEGTGGELFF.

This chain links TRBV7-2 with TRBJ2-5; D perhaps matches TRBD1 (8 bases). CDR3 length: 15 residues. Looked up from germline, CDR1 is SGHTA and CDR2 is FQGNSA. Trimming stripped 4 bases from V and 7 bases from J, with 19 bases between. This CDR3 is CASSSRGGQAATQYF. Written as DNA, the CDR3 is TGTGCCAGCAGCTCAAGGGGGGGACAGGCGGCGACCCAGTACTTC.

The CDR3 region is CASNSLAGTSGGGADTQYF. The CDR3 DNA follows: TGTGCCAGCAACTCCCTTGCCGGGACTAGCGGGGGGGGCGCAGATACGCAGTATTTT. The chain has TRBV6-2 or TRBV6-3 and TRBJ2-3, with 16 bases matching TRBD2. This CDR3 region has 19 residues. V was pared by 7 bases and J by 4 bases, with 14 bases of the junction left unmatched. CDR1 and CDR2 (germline): MNHEY, SVGEGT.

J is TRBJ2-2 and V is TRBV5-1; 7 nucleotides line up with TRBD1. This CDR3 has 15 residues. Losses at the gene ends were 4 bases for V and 3 bases for J; bases not matched to a gene: 6. The germline V gene has CDR1 SGHRS and CDR2 YFSETQ. The CDR3 bases are TGCGCCAGCAGCCCCGGGACAGCGGACACCGGGGAGCTGTTTTTT. Residues: CASSPGTADTGELFF.

In its sample, this clonotype was seen a few times. The chain recombines TRBV6-5 with TRBJ1-5, with D tentatively TRBD1 (6 bases). The germline CDR1 and CDR2 sequences are MNHEY and SVGAGI. This CDR3 spans 16 amino acids. V lost 6 bases and J 5 bases, leaving 20 bases between the germline ends. In DNA, the CDR3 is TGTGCCAGCAGACCTCCCTCGGGGGGCGCGGATCAGCCCCAGCATTTT. Protein product: CASRPPSGGADQPQHF.

This clonotype came up a few times. The chain combines TRBV20-1 with TRBJ2-1; the D is unclear. CDR1 and CDR2 from the germline V gene are DFQATT and SNEGSKA (reference sequence). The CDR3 is 11 residues long. The V and J ends lost 0 bases and 14 bases respectively, with 11 bases between them. The CDR3 nucleotides read TGCAGTGCTAGAGATACGGCGTTGGAGTTCTTC. The encoded protein is CSARDTALEFF.

This clonotype was seen many times. The V call is TRBV24-1, the J call TRBJ2-7; TRBD1 or TRBD2 may be the D gene (5 bases each). V was trimmed by 4 bases and J by 3 bases, leaving 21 bases between them. The CDR3 contains 17 residues. Germline loops: CDR1 KGHDR, CDR2 SFDVKD. The CDR3 spells CATSDLARDRIFYEQYV. The CDR3, as DNA: TGTGCCACCAGTGACTTGGCCCGGGACCGAATTTTCTACGAGCAGTACGTC.

This clonotype was recorded many times. V and J are TRBV7-9 and TRBJ1-2; TRBD1 matches at 8 bases. Unmatched junction bases numbered 5, after V lost 5 bases and J lost 3 bases. The CDR3 has 14 residues. CDR1 is SEHNR, CDR2 FQNEAQ, per germline (reference sequence). The CDR3: CASSPGQGHYGYTF. The DNA for the CDR3 is TGTGCCAGCAGCCCCGGACAGGGTCACTATGGCTACACCTTC.

This clonotype has a count of ten or more. The chain carries TRBV7-7 and TRBJ2-1; D possibly corresponds to TRBD1 (6 bases). Trimming took off 5 bases at V and 9 bases at J, with 14 bases between the two ends. The CDR3 totals 13 residues. Germline V lookup: CDR1 SSHAT, CDR2 FNYEAQ (reference sequence). The CDR3 nucleotides read TGTGCCAGCAGCCCAGGGGATGCCAGTGAGCAGTTCTTC. Amino acids: CASSPGDASEQFF.

This clonotype was seen only a few times. The chain joins TRBV6-2 or TRBV6-3 to TRBJ2-3; 9 nucleotides match TRBD1. CDR3 length equals 16 residues. Germline V lookup: CDR1 MNHEY, CDR2 SVGEGT. J lost 4 bases, V lost 6 bases, and 11 bases had no gene match. In DNA, the CDR3 is TGTGCCAGCAGCGCCGACAGGGGGTATATCCCAGATACGCAGTATTTT. This sequence encodes CASSADRGYIPDTQYF.